Shown below are 10 T cell receptor beta chains from a single sample sequenced in a study of blood T cell repertoires in COVID-19. This table comes from immunoSEQ multiplex PCR, and its TCRdb copy is limited to in-frame clones, with some not included. The data contain over 50,000 clones, 85% of them singletons. Source material: peripheral blood. The source of these receptors is a human donor in a cohort sampled during active COVID-19.

This sequence joins TRBV30 and TRBJ1-3; 7 bases line up with TRBD1. Germline CDR1 is GTSNPN and CDR2 is SVGIG (reference sequence). This CDR3 has 17 residues. Germline trimming cut 1 base from V and 4 bases from J; bases unmatched to any gene: 13. The CDR3 is CAWSERERGRGGNTIYF. In DNA, the CDR3 is TGTGCCTGGAGTGAAAGGGAGAGGGGGCGAGGAGGAAACACCATATATTTT.

This chain connects TRBV7-8 to TRBJ2-5; TRBD1 matches 7 bases. The CDR3 is made up of 13 amino acids. The V gene's germline CDR1 is SGHVS and CDR2 FQNEAQ. V shed 6 bases, J shed 2 bases, and the junction held 3 bases outside the gene matches. DNA for the CDR3: TGTGCCAGCAGTTGGGACAGACAAGAGACCCAGTACTTC. Residues: CASSWDRQETQYF.

The genes are TRBV7-9 and TRBJ2-1, with 15 bases matching TRBD2. The J segment lost 13 bases and the V segment lost 4 bases, leaving 2 bases of the junction unmatched. The CDR3 is 13 residues long. The germline V gene encodes CDR1 SEHNR and CDR2 FQNEAQ (reference sequence). The CDR3 sequence: CASSSGLAGGQFF. For the CDR3, the DNA is TGTGCCAGCAGCTCGGGACTAGCGGGGGGTCAGTTCTTC.

J is TRBJ1-5 and V is TRBV4-2, with 7 bases aligning to TRBD1. V gave up 3 bases and J gave up 4 bases; unmatched junction bases: 6. The germline V gene encodes CDR1 LGHNA and CDR2 YNFKEQ. There are 15 residues in the CDR3. The CDR3 spells CASSHGLQGNQPQHF. CDR3 DNA sequence: TGTGCCAGCAGCCATGGCCTACAGGGGAATCAGCCCCAGCATTTT.

The gene calls are TRBV6-5 and TRBJ1-2; D unclear. This CDR3 has 14 residues. Germline lookup yields CDR1 MNHEY and CDR2 SVGAGI. The germline V and J ends were trimmed by 0 bases and 2 bases, with 7 bases remaining between them. The CDR3 sequence is CASSYSLQNYGYTF. The CDR3 coding sequence is TGTGCCAGCAGTTACTCGTTACAGAACTATGGCTACACCTTC.

The genes are TRBV5-1 and TRBJ2-5; TRBD2 matches at 13 bases. Trimming cost V 4 bases and J 3 bases; bases outside gene matches: 6. The CDR3 loop spans 16 amino acids. Germline-derived CDR1 and CDR2 are SGHRS and YFSETQ. The CDR3: CASSRLAGGGEETQYF. The CDR3 DNA follows: TGCGCCAGCAGCCGACTAGCGGGAGGAGGAGAAGAGACCCAGTACTTC.

This chain uses TRBV7-8 with TRBJ2-7, with 10 bases matching TRBD2. The CDR3 consists of 15 residues. Trimming cost V 5 bases and J 0 bases; bases outside gene matches: 4. Germline V CDR1 and CDR2: SGHVS, FQNEAQ. CDR3 residues: CASSRLAGSSYEQYF. CDR3 nucleotides: TGTGCCAGCAGCCGACTAGCGGGTAGCTCCTACGAGCAGTACTTC.

The chain uses TRBV18 and TRBJ1-6, with a tentative D call TRBD1 (6 bases). CDR1 is KGHSH and CDR2 is LQKENI in the germline V gene. V lost 6 bases to trimming and J lost 10 bases, with 19 bases between them. This CDR3 has 15 residues. The CDR3 loop is CASSPSISGESPLHF. CDR3 nucleotides: TGTGCCAGCTCCCCCTCTATCTCAGGGGAATCACCCCTCCACTTT.

This clone appeared a few times. The chain uses TRBV5-4 and TRBJ1-2, with D possibly matching TRBD1 (6 bases). CDR3 length: 15 amino acids. The V gene lost 3 bases and the J gene lost 2 bases, with 14 bases spanning the gap. Germline V CDR1 and CDR2: SGHNT, YYREEE (reference sequence). CDR3 protein: CASSSIDRRNYGYTF. CDR3 bases: TGTGCCAGCAGCTCTATCGACAGGAGGAACTATGGCTACACCTTC.

V usage is TRBV15 and J usage is TRBJ1-6; perhaps TRBD1 as D (6 bases). This CDR3 contains 15 residues. Trimming took 3 bases from V and 0 from J, leaving 6 bases between them. The germline gives CDR1 LNHNV, CDR2 YYDKDF (reference sequence). CDR3 in amino acids: CATSRGASYNSPLHF. CDR3 in DNA: TGTGCCACCAGCAGGGGGGCCTCCTATAATTCACCCCTCCACTTT.